One sample yielded the 24 T cell receptor beta chains listed below, sequenced in a study of CD4 and CD8 cells across lung adenocarcinoma regions. TCRdb recomputed calls from the PCR reads with MiXCR, one row per CDR3 protein. The sample yields some 19,000 distinct CDR3 sequences, around half seen once. The sequenced sample consisted of CD8+ T cells from the center of a lung tumor. These receptors all come from a female donor with lung adenocarcinoma. The CD4 and CD8 labels of this study may be unreliable.

In its sample, this clonotype was seen a few times. The rearrangement joins TRBV27 to TRBJ2-3; D remains unclear. TRBJ2-5 matches the DNA end more closely, so the J call is doubtful. The CDR3 length is 11 residues. CDR1 MNHEY and CDR2 SMNVEV come from the germline V gene (reference sequence). The CDR3 reads CAGRHPDTQYF. The CDR3 DNA reads TGTGCCGGCCGTCACCCAGATACCCAGTACTTC.

This chain connects TRBV7-9 to TRBJ1-1; D remains unclear. From germline, CDR1 is SEHNR and CDR2 FQNEAQ (reference sequence). Trimming took off 7 bases at V and 1 base at J, with 19 bases between the two ends. This CDR3 has 16 amino acids. This CDR3 is CASTHTNLARNTEAFF. The CDR3, as DNA: TGTGCCAGCACCCATACAAATTTGGCGCGGAACACTGAAGCTTTCTTT.

The sample holds many counts of this clonotype. The rearrangement uses TRBV11-2 and TRBJ2-1, with D hard to call. CDR1 is SGHAT, CDR2 FQNNGV, per germline. This CDR3 has 17 amino acids. V was trimmed by 5 bases and J by 5 bases, leaving 22 bases between them. CDR3 region: CASSATGYYDLDNEQFF. Here the CDR3 DNA reads TGTGCCAGCAGCGCCACGGGTTACTACGACCTCGACAATGAGCAGTTCTTC.

This clonotype was picked up one time. The CDR3, as DNA: TGCGCCAGCAGTGAAACAGGGGGCTACAATGAGCAGTTCTTC. Its protein is CASSETGGYNEQFF. This sequence joins TRBV10-1 and TRBJ2-1; 8 nucleotides match TRBD1. The CDR3 has 14 amino acids. V lost 3 bases to trimming and J lost 3 bases; unmatched junction nucleotides: 1. CDR1 and CDR2 from the germline V gene are WNHNN and SYGVQD (reference sequence).

For the CDR3, the DNA is TGTGCCAGCAGGACTAGCGGGAGTCGCGCAGATACGCAGTATTTT. This codes for CASRTSGSRADTQYF. The chain joins TRBV27 to TRBJ2-3; TRBD2 agrees at 12 bases. With 6 bases clipped from V and 4 bases from J, the junction kept 5 bases outside the gene matches. The CDR3 spans 15 residues. Germline values: CDR1 MNHEY, CDR2 SMNVEV (reference sequence).

The V and J genes are TRBV7-2 and TRBJ2-1; D possibly corresponds to TRBD1 (5 bases). Germline CDR1 reads SGHTA; CDR2 reads FQGNSA. This CDR3 spans 16 amino acids. The germline V and J ends were trimmed by 5 bases and 6 bases, with 20 bases remaining between them. CDR3 loop: CASSLRASGMGNEQFF. In DNA form, the CDR3 reads TGTGCCAGCAGCCTCAGGGCCTCAGGTATGGGCAATGAGCAGTTCTTC. Based on the CDR3 plus reference TRBV7-2 and TRBJ2-1, the full variable domain is GAGVSQSPSNKVTEKGKDVELRCDPISGHTALYWYRQSLGQGLEFLIYFQGNSAPDKSGLPSDRFSAERTGGSVSTLTIQRTQQEDSAVYLCASSLRASGMGNEQFFGPGTRLTVL.

In its sample, this clonotype ranks as medium-sized. The CDR3 spells CASSYSGTNSPLHF. Written as DNA, the CDR3 is TGTGCCAGCAGTTACTCAGGGACGAATTCACCCCTCCACTTT. This chain joins TRBV6-5 and TRBJ1-6; tentatively, D is TRBD1 (5 bases). Germline V gene data show CDR1 as MNHEY and CDR2 as SVGAGI. Trimming shortened V by 0 bases and J by 7 bases, and 7 bases separated the two germline ends. The CDR3 runs to 14 residues.

The chain couples TRBV6-5 to TRBJ2-5; 11 nucleotides align to TRBD1. This CDR3 has 16 amino acids. Germline-derived CDR1 and CDR2 are MNHEY and SVGAGI. Trimming removed 2 bases from V and 4 bases from J; junction bases left unmatched: 6. The CDR3 protein is CASSYLRDRGSETQYF. Written as DNA, the CDR3 is TGTGCCAGCAGTTACCTCCGGGACAGGGGGTCAGAGACCCAGTACTTC.

This clonotype came up many times. Likely a read error: the CDR3 ends without its conserved phenylalanine or tryptophan. The chain carries TRBV6-1 and TRBJ2-1, with 11 bases fitting TRBD2. Gene TRBJ2-7 matches the end of the DNA better, so the J call may be wrong. The germline gives CDR1 MNHNS, CDR2 SASEGT. The CDR3 spans 15 residues. CDR3 amino acids: CASSDLASGRIRQYV. The CDR3 DNA follows: TGTGCCAGCAGTGATTTGGCTAGCGGGAGGATCAGGCAGTACGTC.

The CDR3 reads CASRSQGQKNIQYF. Here the CDR3 DNA reads TGTGCCAGCAGGTCCCAGGGTCAAAAAAACATTCAGTACTTC. This rearrangement joins TRBV6-1 to TRBJ2-4, with TRBD1 as a possible D gene (5 bases). The V end was cut by 6 bases, the J end by 4 bases, with 13 bases between. This CDR3 has 14 amino acids. Per the germline V gene, CDR1 is MNHNS and CDR2 is SASEGT.

Worth noting for this clonotype: The junction shows a germline mismatch at one end, possibly a read error. The chain recombines TRBV10-1 with TRBJ2-3; D is possibly TRBD1 (6 bases). Judging by the DNA end, TRBJ2-7 fits better; the J call may be wrong. This CDR3 has 14 residues. Germline CDR1 WNHNN, CDR2 SYGVQD (reference sequence). The CDR3: CASRGGCDKDTQYF. In nucleotides, the CDR3 is TGCGCGAGCAGAGGGGGATGTGACAAAGATACGCAGTACTTC.

The chain recombines TRBV7-8 with TRBJ2-1; tentatively, D is TRBD2 (6 bases). The J call may be incorrect, as the DNA end agrees better with TRBJ2-5. CDR1 and CDR2 (germline): SGHVS, FQNEAQ. This CDR3 spans 15 amino acids. The CDR3 DNA follows: TGTGCCAGCAGCCCCGGGGGAAGGACTGAAGAGACCCAGTACTTC. It codes for CASSPGGRTEETQYF.

As concerns this clonotype: A junction end diverges from the germline sequence, so it may reflect a read error. V usage is TRBV27 and J usage is TRBJ2-3; D may be TRBD2 (6 bases). This CDR3 spans 12 amino acids. Germline lookup yields CDR1 MNHEY and CDR2 SMNVEV (reference sequence). The CDR3 DNA sequence: TGCGCGGGGCTGTCCGCCAAAAATACGCAGTATTTC. Translation: CAGLSAKNTQYF.

The chain is built from TRBV6-1 and TRBJ2-1; no reliable D call. Germline values: CDR1 MNHNS, CDR2 SASEGT. The V end lost 8 bases, the J end lost 0 bases, and 11 bases lay between the germline ends. The CDR3 is made up of 14 amino acids. CDR3 DNA sequence: TGTGCCAGCCTCAGAGGTTACTCCTACAATGAGCAGTTCTTC. Translating gives CASLRGYSYNEQFF.

This clonotype has a count of ten or more. J is TRBJ2-1 and V is TRBV6-1; 9 bases match TRBD1. The J call may be faulty, since TRBJ2-7 better matches the DNA end. Germline CDR1 MNHNS, CDR2 SASEGT. The CDR3 runs 14 residues. Here the CDR3 DNA reads TGTGCCAGCACCACTACAGGGGGCATCTACGAGCAGTACTTC. Translated, it gives CASTTTGGIYEQYF.

This clonotype was seen many times. V is TRBV7-6 and J is TRBJ1-2; 7 bases fit TRBD1. Germline V lookup: CDR1 SGHVS, CDR2 FNYEAQ. The CDR3 length is 12 residues. V dropped 5 bases and J dropped 9; count of bases not matched to a gene: 6. CDR3 loop: CASSDDRASYTF. In DNA, the CDR3 is TGTGCCAGCAGCGACGACAGGGCTAGCTACACCTTC.

To note about this clonotype: The junction departs from the called germline gene at one end, perhaps through a read error. The rearrangement joins TRBV5-1 to TRBJ2-3; a weak D match, TRBD2 (6 bases). The CDR3 has 19 residues. Looked up from germline, CDR1 is SGHRS and CDR2 is YFSETQ. CDR3 amino acids: CASSLGRGAGPGDTDTQYF. The CDR3 DNA reads TGCGCCAGCAGCTTGGGAAGGGGCGCGGGGCCGGGTGACACAGATACGCAGTACTTT.

This clonotype came up a few times. This chain links TRBV4-1 with TRBJ2-5; 9 bases match TRBD2. This CDR3 comprises 14 residues. The V and J ends lost 6 bases and 1 base, in that order; junction bases with no gene match: 3. Germline V gene lookup returns CDR1 MGHRA and CDR2 YSYEKL. For the CDR3, the DNA is TGCGCCAGCAGACGGACTAGCGCCCAAGAGACCCAGTACTTC. Encoded protein: CASRRTSAQETQYF.

J is TRBJ2-5 and V is TRBV5-1, with TRBD2 matching 9 bases. Germline V gene data show CDR1 as SGHRS and CDR2 as YFSETQ. Trimming cost V 4 bases and J 5 bases; bases outside gene matches: 6. This CDR3 has 14 residues. CDR3 region: CASSVASGRETQYF. The CDR3 DNA is TGCGCCAGCAGCGTGGCGAGCGGGAGGGAGACCCAGTACTTC.

Only a few counts were recorded for this clonotype. The chain recombines TRBV27 with TRBJ1-2, with D perhaps TRBD1 (5 bases). CDR1 and CDR2 from the germline V gene are MNHEY and SMNVEV (reference sequence). The CDR3 extends over 13 amino acids. Deletions cut 8 bases from V and 2 bases from J, with 12 bases between. The CDR3 region is CASGKRDNYGYTF. CDR3 bases: TGTGCCAGCGGGAAGAGGGACAACTATGGCTACACCTTC.

This clonotype was seen more than once but under ten times. This chain connects TRBV6-5 to TRBJ2-1; 7 nucleotides align to TRBD1. The end of the DNA aligns better with TRBJ2-7, so the J call may be wrong. Germline CDR1 and CDR2: MNHEY and SVGAGI. The CDR3 loop spans 14 amino acids. CDR3 loop: CASSSGTASYEQYF. CDR3 DNA sequence: TGTGCCAGCAGTTCCGGGACAGCCTCCTACGAGCAGTACTTC.

The table lists this clonotype with many counts. The rearrangement uses TRBV25-1 and TRBJ2-3, with a weak D call TRBD2 (6 bases). CDR1 MGHDK and CDR2 SYGVNS come from the germline V gene. Deletions cut 3 bases from V and 4 bases from J, with 11 bases between. This CDR3 has 14 amino acids. In DNA form, the CDR3 reads TGTGCCAGCAGTGACACTGGAGGGCCAGATACGCAGTATTTT. It yields the protein CASSDTGGPDTQYF.

This clonotype rates as medium-sized. The V and J genes are TRBV6-1 and TRBJ2-3; 8 positions match TRBD2. The CDR3 length is 13 residues. Germline V gives CDR1 MNHNS, CDR2 SASEGT. The CDR3 here is CAVLREVTDTQYF. DNA of the CDR3: TGTGCGGTGTTGCGGGAGGTAACAGATACGCAGTATTTT.

The V gene is TRBV10-2, the J gene TRBJ2-3; D tentatively reads TRBD1 or TRBD2 (5 bases each). CDR1 and CDR2 (germline): WSHSY, SAAADI. CDR3 length: 15 residues. V was trimmed by 10 bases and J by 4 bases, leaving 21 bases between them. CDR3 region: CATLGDLWGSDTQYF. CDR3 nucleotides: TGCGCCACCCTTGGGGACCTTTGGGGGTCAGATACGCAGTATTTT.